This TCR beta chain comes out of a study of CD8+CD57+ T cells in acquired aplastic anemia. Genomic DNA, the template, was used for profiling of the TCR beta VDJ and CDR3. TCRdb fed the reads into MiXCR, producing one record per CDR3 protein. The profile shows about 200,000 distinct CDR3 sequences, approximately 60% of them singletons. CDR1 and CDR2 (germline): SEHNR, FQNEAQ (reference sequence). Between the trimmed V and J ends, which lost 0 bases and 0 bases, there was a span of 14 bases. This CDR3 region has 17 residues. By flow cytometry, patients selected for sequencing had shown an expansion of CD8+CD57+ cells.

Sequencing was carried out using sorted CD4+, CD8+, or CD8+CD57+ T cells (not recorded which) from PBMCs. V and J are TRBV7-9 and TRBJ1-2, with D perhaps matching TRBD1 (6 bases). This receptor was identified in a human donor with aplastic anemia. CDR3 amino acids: CASSLAGGTEANYGYTF. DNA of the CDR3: TGTGCCAGCAGCTTAGCAGGGGGTACGGAAGCTAACTATGGCTACACCTTC.